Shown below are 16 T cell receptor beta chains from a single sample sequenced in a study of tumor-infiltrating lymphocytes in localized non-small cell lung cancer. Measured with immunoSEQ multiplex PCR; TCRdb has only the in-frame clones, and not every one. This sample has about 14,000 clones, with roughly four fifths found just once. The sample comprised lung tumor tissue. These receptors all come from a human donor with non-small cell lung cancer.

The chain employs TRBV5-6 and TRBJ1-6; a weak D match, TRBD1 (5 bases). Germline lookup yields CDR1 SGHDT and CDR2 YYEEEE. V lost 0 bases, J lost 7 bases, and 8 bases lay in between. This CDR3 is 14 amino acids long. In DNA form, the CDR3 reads TGTGCCAGCAGCTTGGGACAGTTCAATTCACCCCTCCACTTT. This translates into CASSLGQFNSPLHF.

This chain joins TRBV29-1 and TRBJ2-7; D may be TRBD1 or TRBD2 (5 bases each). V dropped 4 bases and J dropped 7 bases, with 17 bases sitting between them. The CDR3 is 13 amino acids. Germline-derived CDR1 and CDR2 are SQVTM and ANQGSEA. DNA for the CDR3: TGCAGCGTTGGGACATTGGGCGGCGGGGAGCAGTACTTC. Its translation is CSVGTLGGGEQYF.

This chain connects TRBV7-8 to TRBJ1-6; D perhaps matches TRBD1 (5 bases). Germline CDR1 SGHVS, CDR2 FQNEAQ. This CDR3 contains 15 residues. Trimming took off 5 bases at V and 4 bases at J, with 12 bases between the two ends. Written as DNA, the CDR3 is TGTGCCAGCAGCACCAGCGGGGCTTATAATTCACCCCTCCACTTT. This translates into CASSTSGAYNSPLHF.

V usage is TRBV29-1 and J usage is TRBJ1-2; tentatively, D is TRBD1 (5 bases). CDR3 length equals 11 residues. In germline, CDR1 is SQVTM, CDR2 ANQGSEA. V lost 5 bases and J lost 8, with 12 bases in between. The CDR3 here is CSVLGGDGYTF. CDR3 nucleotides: TGCAGCGTTTTGGGGGGGGACGGCTACACCTTC.

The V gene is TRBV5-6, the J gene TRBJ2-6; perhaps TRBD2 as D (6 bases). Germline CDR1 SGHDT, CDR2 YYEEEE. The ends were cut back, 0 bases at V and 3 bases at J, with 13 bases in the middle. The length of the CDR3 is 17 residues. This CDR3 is CASSLGGGMSGANVLTF. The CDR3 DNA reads TGTGCCAGCAGCTTGGGCGGCGGGATGAGTGGGGCCAACGTCCTGACTTTC.

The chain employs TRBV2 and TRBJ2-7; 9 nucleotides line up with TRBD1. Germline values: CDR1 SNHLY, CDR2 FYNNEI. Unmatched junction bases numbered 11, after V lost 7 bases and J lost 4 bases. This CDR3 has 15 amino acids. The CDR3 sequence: CASKPGQGTGYEQYF. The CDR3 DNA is TGTGCCAGCAAACCGGGACAGGGAACGGGGTACGAGCAGTACTTC.

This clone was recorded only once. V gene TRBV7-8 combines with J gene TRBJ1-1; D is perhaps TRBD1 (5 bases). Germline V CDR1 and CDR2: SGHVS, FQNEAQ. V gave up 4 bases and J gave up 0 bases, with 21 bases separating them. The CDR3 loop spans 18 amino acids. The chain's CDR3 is CASSSRDGLFRMNTEAFF. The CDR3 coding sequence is TGTGCCAGCAGCTCCCGGGACGGTCTTTTCCGCATGAACACTGAAGCTTTCTTT.

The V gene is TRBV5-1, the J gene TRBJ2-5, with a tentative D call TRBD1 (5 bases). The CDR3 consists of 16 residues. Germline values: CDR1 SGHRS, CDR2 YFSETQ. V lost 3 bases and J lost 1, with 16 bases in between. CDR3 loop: CASSSAKGITQETQYF. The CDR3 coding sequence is TGCGCCAGCAGCTCGGCGAAGGGGATCACCCAAGAGACCCAGTACTTC.

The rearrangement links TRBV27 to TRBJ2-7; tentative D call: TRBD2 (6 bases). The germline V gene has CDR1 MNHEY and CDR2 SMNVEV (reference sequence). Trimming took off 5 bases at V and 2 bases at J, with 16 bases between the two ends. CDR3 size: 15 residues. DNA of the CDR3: TGTGCCAGCAGTCCCAGTGTTAGCGGACCCTACGAGCAGTACTTC. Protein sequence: CASSPSVSGPYEQYF.

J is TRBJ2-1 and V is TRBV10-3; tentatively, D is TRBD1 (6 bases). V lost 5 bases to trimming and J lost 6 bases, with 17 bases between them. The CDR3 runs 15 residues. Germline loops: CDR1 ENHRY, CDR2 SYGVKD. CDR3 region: CAISPGQPRANEQFF. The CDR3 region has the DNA TGTGCCATCAGTCCGGGACAACCAAGGGCCAATGAGCAGTTCTTC.

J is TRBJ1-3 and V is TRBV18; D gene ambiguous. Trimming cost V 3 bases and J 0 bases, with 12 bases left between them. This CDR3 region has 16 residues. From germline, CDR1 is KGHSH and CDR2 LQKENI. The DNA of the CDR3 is TGTGCCAGCTCACCTAGTATATTCAGCTCTGGAAACACCATATATTTT. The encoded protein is CASSPSIFSSGNTIYF.

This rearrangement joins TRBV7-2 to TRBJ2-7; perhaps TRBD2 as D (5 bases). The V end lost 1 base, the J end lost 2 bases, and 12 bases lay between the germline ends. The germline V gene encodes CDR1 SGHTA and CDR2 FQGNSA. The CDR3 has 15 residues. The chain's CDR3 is CASSLVGGPPYEQYF. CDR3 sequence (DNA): TGTGCCAGCAGCTTAGTCGGCGGGCCCCCCTACGAGCAGTACTTC.

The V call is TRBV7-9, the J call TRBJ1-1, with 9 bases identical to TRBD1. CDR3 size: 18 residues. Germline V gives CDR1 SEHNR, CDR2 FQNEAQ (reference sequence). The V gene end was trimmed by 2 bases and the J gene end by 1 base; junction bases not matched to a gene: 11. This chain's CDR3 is CASSLTPGTGKRNTEAFF. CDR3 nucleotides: TGTGCCAGCAGCTTAACCCCGGGGACAGGGAAGAGGAACACTGAAGCTTTCTTT.

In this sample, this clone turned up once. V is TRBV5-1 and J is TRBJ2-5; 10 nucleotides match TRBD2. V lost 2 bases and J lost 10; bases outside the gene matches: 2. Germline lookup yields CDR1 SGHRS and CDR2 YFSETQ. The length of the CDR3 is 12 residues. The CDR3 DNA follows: TGCGCCAGCAGCTTTACTAGCGGGATCCAGTACTTC. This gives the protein CASSFTSGIQYF.

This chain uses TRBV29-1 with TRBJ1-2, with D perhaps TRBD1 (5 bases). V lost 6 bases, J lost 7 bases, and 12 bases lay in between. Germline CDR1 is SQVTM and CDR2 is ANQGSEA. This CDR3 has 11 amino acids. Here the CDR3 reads CSVTPGSGYTF. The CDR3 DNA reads TGCAGCGTGACCCCAGGGAGTGGCTACACCTTC.

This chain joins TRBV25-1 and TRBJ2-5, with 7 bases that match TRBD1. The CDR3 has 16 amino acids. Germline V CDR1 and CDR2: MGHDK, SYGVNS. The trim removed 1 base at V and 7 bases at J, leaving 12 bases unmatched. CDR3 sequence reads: CASSESPGQTLGTQYF. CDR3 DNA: TGTGCCAGCAGTGAATCTCCGGGACAGACTTTGGGGACCCAGTACTTC.